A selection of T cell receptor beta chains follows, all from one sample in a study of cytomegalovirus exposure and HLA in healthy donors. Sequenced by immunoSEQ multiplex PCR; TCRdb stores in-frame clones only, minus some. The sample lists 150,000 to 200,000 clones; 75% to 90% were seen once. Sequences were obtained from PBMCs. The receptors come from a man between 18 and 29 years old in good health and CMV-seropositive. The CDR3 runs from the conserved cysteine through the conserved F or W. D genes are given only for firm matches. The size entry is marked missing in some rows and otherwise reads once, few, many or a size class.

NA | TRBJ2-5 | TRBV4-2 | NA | TGTGCCAGCAGCTTCGGTTTTGGCCAAGAGACCCAGTACTTC | CASSFGFGQETQYF
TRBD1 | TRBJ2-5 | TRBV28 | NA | TGTGCCAGCTGCACACAGGGGAAGACCCAGTACTTC | CASCTQGKTQYF
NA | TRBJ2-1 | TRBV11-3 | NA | TGTGCCAGCAGCAAGACTAACAATGAGCAGTTCTTC | CASSKTNNEQFF
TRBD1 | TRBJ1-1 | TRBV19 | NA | TGTGCCAGTAGAGAATTCAGGGGGCGAATCACTGAAGCTTTCTTT | CASREFRGRITEAFF
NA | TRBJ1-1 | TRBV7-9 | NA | TGTGCCAGCAGCTTAGTTTTACCCCAGGGGCCAACTGAAGCTTTCTTT | CASSLVLPQGPTEAFF
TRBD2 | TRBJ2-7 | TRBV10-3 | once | TGTGCCATCAGTGAGGCGGGGGGGTACACCTACGAGCAGTACTTC | CAISEAGGYTYEQYF
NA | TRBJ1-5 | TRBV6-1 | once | TGTGCCAGCAGTGCCTCTTATAGCAATCAGCCCCAGCATTTT | CASSASYSNQPQHF
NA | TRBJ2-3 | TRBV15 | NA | TGTGCCACCAGCAGAGAGGCCCATACAGATACGCAGTATTTT | CATSREAHTDTQYF
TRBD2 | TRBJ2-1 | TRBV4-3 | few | TGCGCCAGCAGCCAGTCTAGCGGGGGGACACACAATGAGCAGTTCTTC | CASSQSSGGTHNEQFF
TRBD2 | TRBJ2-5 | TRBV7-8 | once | TGTGCCAGCAGCCAAAATCGCGGGGGGGTCCAAGAGACCCAGTACTTC | CASSQNRGGVQETQYF
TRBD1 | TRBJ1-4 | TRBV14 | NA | TGTGCCAGCAGCCTGCAAGGGACAGTCGGGGAAAAACTGTTTTTT | CASSLQGTVGEKLFF
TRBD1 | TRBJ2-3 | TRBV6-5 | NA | TGTGCCACCAACAGGGGGACCGATACGCAGTATTTT | CATNRGTDTQYF
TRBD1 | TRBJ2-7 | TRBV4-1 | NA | TGCGCCAGCAGCCACAGGGGGCACGGCGAGCAGTACTTC | CASSHRGHGEQYF
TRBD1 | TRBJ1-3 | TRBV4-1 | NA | TGCGCCAGCAGCCAAGGTTTTCAGGGGGGCTCTGGAAACACCATATATTTT | CASSQGFQGGSGNTIYF
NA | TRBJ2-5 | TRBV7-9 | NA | TGTGCCAGCAGCGTAATGGGGGGGGCGGGTAAGACCCAGTACTTC | CASSVMGGAGKTQYF
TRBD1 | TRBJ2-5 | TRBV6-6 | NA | TGTGCCAGCAGTTACTCTGGGACAGGGGTGGAGACCCAGTACTTC | CASSYSGTGVETQYF
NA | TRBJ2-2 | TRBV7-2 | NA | TGTGCCAGCAGCCTCACGACTAGCACCGGGGAGCTGTTTTTT | CASSLTTSTGELFF
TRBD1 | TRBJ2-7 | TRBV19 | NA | TGTGCCACTGCGCGAGGGACAGCCTACGAGCAGTACTTC | CATARGTAYEQYF
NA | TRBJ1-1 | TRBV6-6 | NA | TGTGCCACCGCAACTTCCGAAGCTTTCTTT | CATATSEAFF
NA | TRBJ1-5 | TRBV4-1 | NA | TGCGCCAGCAGCCAAGAGGTAGGGGGGGAAGGTCAGCCCCAGCATTTT | CASSQEVGGEGQPQHF
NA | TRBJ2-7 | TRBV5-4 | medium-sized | TGTGCCAGCAGCTCGGGACAACCTTACGAGCAGTACTTC | CASSSGQPYEQYF
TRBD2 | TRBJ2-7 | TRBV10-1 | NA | TGCGCCAGCAGCCCTGGCGGGGGGACTTCAGTGTACGAGCAGTACTTC | CASSPGGGTSVYEQYF
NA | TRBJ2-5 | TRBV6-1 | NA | TGTGCCAGCAGTGTGGGTGACACCCACCGTGGGCAAGAGACCCAGTACTTC | CASSVGDTHRGQETQYF
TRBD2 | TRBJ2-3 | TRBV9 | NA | TGTGCCAGCAGCCAAAGGACTAGCGGGGGTGATACGCAGTATTTT | CASSQRTSGGDTQYF
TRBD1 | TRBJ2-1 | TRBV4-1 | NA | TGCGCCAGCAGCCGGATCGGGACAGCCGTCTACAATGAGCAGTTCTTC | CASSRIGTAVYNEQFF
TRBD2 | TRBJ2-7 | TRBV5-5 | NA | TGTGCCAGCAGGAAAACTAGCGGGGGAAGGTACGAGCAGTACTTC | CASRKTSGGRYEQYF
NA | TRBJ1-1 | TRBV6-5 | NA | TGTGCCAGCACCTTTAGGGCGGGGAACACTGAAGCTTTCTTT | CASTFRAGNTEAFF
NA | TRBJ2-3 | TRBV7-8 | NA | TGTGCCAGCAGCTTACGGAGACTTCTCACAGATACGCAGTATTTT | CASSLRRLLTDTQYF
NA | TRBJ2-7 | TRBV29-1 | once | TGCAGCGTAGCGCCGCATATCGAGGCCTACGAGCAGTACTTC | CSVAPHIEAYEQYF
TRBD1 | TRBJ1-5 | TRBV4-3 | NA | TGCGCCAGCAGCCAAAATCAGGGGGCGAGCAATCAGCCCCAGCATTTT | CASSQNQGASNQPQHF
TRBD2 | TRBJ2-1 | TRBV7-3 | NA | TGTGCCAGCAGCCCAGCCGGGGGGGCCCCTAATGAGCAGTTCTTC | CASSPAGGAPNEQFF
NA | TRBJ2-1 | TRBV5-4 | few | TGTGCCAGCAGCTTGGCGGGCAGGGGATACAATGAGCAGTTCTTC | CASSLAGRGYNEQFF
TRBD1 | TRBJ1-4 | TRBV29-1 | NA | TGCAGCGTCGCAGACAGGGTCGGGGAAAAACTGTTTTTT | CSVADRVGEKLFF
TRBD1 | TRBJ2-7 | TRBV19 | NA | TGTGCCAGTAGTATTGGGACAGGAACCTACGAGCAGTACTTC | CASSIGTGTYEQYF
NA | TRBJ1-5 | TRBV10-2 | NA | TGCGCCAGCAGTGAGCGGACAGCTCAGGTGCCCCAGCATTTT | CASSERTAQVPQHF
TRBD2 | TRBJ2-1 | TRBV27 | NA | TGTGCCAGCAGTTTATTGACGGCCACTAGCGGGGGGATTTACAATGAGCAGTTCTTC | CASSLLTATSGGIYNEQFF
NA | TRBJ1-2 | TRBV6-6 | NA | TGTGTCAGCAGTTACTCGCGCTCCTATGGCTACACCTTC | CVSSYSRSYGYTF
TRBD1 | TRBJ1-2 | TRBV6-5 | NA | TGTGCCAGCAGTTACTCGCCAGGGGGGAACTATGGCTACACCTTC | CASSYSPGGNYGYTF
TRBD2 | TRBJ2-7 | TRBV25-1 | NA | TGTGCCAGCAGTGAATTGACTAGCGGACCCTACGAGCAGTACTTC | CASSELTSGPYEQYF
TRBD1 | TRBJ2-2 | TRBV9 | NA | TGTGCCAGCAGCGTAGGGAGGGGACAGGGGTTCGGGGAGCTGTTTTTT | CASSVGRGQGFGELFF
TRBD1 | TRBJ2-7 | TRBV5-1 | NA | TGCGCCAGCAGCTTGGCAGGGCAGGGGGCCTACGAGCAGTACTTC | CASSLAGQGAYEQYF
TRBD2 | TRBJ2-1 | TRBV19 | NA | TGTGCCAGTAGTATTATTTGGACTAGCGGGGGGCCGAGCTCCTACAATGAGCAGTTCTTC | CASSIIWTSGGPSSYNEQFF
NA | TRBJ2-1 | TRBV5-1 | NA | TGCGCCAGCAGCTTGATAGCAGCCCCCAATGAGCAGTTCTTC | CASSLIAAPNEQFF
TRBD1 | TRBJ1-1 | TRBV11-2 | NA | TGTGCCAGCAGCTTAAGGCGCGGGACAGGACTGATGAACACTGAAGCTTTCTTT | CASSLRRGTGLMNTEAFF
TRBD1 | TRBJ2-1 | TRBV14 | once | TGTGCCAGCAGCCAACAGGGGGTTGAGTTCTTC | CASSQQGVEFF
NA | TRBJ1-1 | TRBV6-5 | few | TGTGCCAGCAGTTACCAGGGGAACACTGAAGCTTTCTTT | CASSYQGNTEAFF
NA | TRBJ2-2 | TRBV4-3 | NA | TGCGCCAGCAGCCAAGGGAGGCGAACCGGGGAGCTGTTTTTT | CASSQGRRTGELFF
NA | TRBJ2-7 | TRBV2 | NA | TGTGCCAGCGTCCTCAGGCTGGGCTACGAGCAGTACTTC | CASVLRLGYEQYF
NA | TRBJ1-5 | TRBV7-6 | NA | TGTGCCAGCAGCTCCAACAGGGATCAGCCCCAGCATTTT | CASSSNRDQPQHF
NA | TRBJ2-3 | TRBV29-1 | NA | TGCAGCGTTAGACTCACAAGACGCACAGATACGCAGTATTTT | CSVRLTRRTDTQYF
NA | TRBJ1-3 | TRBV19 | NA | TGTGCCAGTAGTCCCGGGGGGCAGGTCTCTGGAAACACCATATATTTT | CASSPGGQVSGNTIYF
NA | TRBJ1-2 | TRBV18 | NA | TGTGCCAGCTCACCAGACCGAGGGGGTCCCTACACCTTC | CASSPDRGGPYTF
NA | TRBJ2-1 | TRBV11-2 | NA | TGTGCCAGCAGCTCCTACAGAGGAGGGGTTTGGTATGAGCAGTTCTTC | CASSSYRGGVWYEQFF
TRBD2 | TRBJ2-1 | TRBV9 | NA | TGTGCCAGCAGCGACGGGGGGGTGGGAGAGCAGTTCTTC | CASSDGGVGEQFF
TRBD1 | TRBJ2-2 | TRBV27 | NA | TGTGCCAGCAGGGCTCCCGGGACAGGGGGTGGGGAGCTGTTTTTT | CASRAPGTGGGELFF
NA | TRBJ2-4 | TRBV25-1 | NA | TGTGCCAGCAGTGAACCCCGGGACCGGGGGGCCAAAAACATTCAGTACTTC | CASSEPRDRGAKNIQYF
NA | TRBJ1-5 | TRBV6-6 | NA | TGTGCCAGCAGTTCGGAGACGTATAGCAATCAGCCCCAGCATTTT | CASSSETYSNQPQHF
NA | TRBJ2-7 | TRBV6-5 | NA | TGTGCCAGCAGTTACAGGGGTAGGTGGGAGCAGTACTTC | CASSYRGRWEQYF
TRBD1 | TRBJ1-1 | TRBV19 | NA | TGTGCCAGTAGTATAGACCAGACAGGGGCCCACACTGAAGCTTTCTTT | CASSIDQTGAHTEAFF
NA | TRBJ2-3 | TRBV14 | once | TGTGCCAGCAGCCAGATCGGGGGGCTAGATACGCAGTATTTT | CASSQIGGLDTQYF